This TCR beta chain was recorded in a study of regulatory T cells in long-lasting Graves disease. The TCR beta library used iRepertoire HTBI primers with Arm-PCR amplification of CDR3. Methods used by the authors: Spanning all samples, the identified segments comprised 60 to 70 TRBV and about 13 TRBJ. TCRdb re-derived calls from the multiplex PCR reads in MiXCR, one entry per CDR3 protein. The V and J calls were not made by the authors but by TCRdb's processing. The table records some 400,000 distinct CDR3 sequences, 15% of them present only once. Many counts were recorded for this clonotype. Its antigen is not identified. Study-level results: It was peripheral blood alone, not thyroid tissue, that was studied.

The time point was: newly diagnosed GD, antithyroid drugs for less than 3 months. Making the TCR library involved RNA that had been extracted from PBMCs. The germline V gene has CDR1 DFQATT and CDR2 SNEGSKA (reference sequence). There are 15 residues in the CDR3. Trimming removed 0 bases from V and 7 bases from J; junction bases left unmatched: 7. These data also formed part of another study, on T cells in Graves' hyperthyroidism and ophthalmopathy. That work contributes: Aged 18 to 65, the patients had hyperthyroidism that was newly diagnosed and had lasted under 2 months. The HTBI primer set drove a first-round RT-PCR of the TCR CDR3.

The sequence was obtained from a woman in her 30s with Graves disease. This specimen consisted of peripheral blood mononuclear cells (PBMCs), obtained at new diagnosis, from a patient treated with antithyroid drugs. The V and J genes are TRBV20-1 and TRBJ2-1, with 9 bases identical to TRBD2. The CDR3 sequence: CSARDLAGGINEQFF. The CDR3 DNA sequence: TGCAGTGCTAGAGATCTCGCGGGAGGGATTAATGAGCAGTTCTTC.